Listed below are T cell receptor beta chains from one sample, sequenced in a study of siplizumab effects on memory and regulatory T cells. Assay used: immunoSEQ multiplex PCR; TCRdb lists only in-frame clones, some missing. The table lists about 56,000 clones, around 97% of them singletons. The specimen was naive CD8+ T cells sorted from blood. These receptors were taken from a human donor in good health. The CDR3 runs from the conserved cysteine through the conserved F or W. The D gene is left open where the match is weak. Only part of the rows carry a size: once, few, many, or a class if the clone is expanded.

D: TRBD2
size: .
V: TRBV6-1
length: 13
J: TRBJ2-1
CDR3: CATPGLAYNEQFF
DNA: TGTGCCACTCCGGGACTAGCCTACAATGAGCAGTTCTTC

D: TRBD2
size: .
V: TRBV28
length: 15
J: TRBJ2-5
CDR3: CASSLLTSGRETQYF
DNA: TGTGCCAGCAGTTTACTGACTAGCGGGAGAGAGACCCAGTACTTC

D: TRBD2
size: .
V: TRBV25-1
length: 15
J: TRBJ2-1
CDR3: CASSEGLAAYNEQFF
DNA: TGTGCCAGCAGTGAAGGCCTAGCGGCTTACAATGAGCAGTTCTTC

D: .
size: .
V: TRBV13
length: 15
J: TRBJ2-6
CDR3: CASSLISSGANVLTF
DNA: TGTGCCAGCAGCCTGATTAGCTCTGGGGCCAACGTCCTGACTTTC

D: .
size: .
V: TRBV6-1
length: 11
J: TRBJ2-2
CDR3: CASSEGGELFF
DNA: TGTGCCAGCAGTGAAGGTGGGGAGCTGTTTTTT

D: TRBD2
size: .
V: TRBV9
length: 16
J: TRBJ2-3
CDR3: CASSVEGSGRSDTQYF
DNA: TGTGCCAGCAGCGTAGAGGGTAGCGGGAGGTCTGATACGCAGTATTTT

D: .
size: .
V: TRBV7-3
length: 16
J: TRBJ2-3
CDR3: CASSSGGLRTTDTQYF
DNA: TGTGCCAGCAGCTCCGGAGGACTCCGAACCACAGATACGCAGTATTTT

D: TRBD2
size: .
V: TRBV5-1
length: 15
J: TRBJ2-1
CDR3: CASRAGLAVLNEQFF
DNA: TGCGCCAGCAGGGCAGGACTAGCGGTTTTGAATGAGCAGTTCTTC

D: TRBD2
size: .
V: TRBV30
length: 13
J: TRBJ2-7
CDR3: CAWSRTSGSEQYF
DNA: TGTGCCTGGAGTAGGACTAGCGGAAGTGAGCAGTACTTC

D: TRBD1
size: .
V: TRBV4-2
length: 15
J: TRBJ1-2
CDR3: CASSQGTGTGYGYTF
DNA: TGTGCCAGCAGCCAAGGGACCGGGACAGGCTATGGCTACACCTTC

D: .
size: .
V: TRBV7-9
length: 14
J: TRBJ1-2
CDR3: CASSSLTESYGYTF
DNA: TGTGCCAGCAGCTCGTTGACAGAAAGCTATGGCTACACCTTC

D: TRBD2
size: .
V: TRBV9
length: 15
J: TRBJ2-1
CDR3: CASSATSGRAREQFF
DNA: TGTGCCAGCAGCGCGACTAGCGGGAGGGCCCGTGAGCAGTTCTTC

D: .
size: once
V: TRBV28
length: 16
J: TRBJ2-1
CDR3: CASSLLTRGGENEQFF
DNA: TGTGCCAGCAGTTTATTGACAAGGGGAGGAGAAAATGAGCAGTTCTTC

D: .
size: .
V: TRBV6-1
length: 17
J: TRBJ2-5
CDR3: CASSARGLTGGRETQYF
DNA: TGTGCCAGCAGTGCGCGGGGCCTAACGGGGGGCCGAGAGACCCAGTACTTC

D: .
size: .
V: TRBV9
length: 16
J: TRBJ2-5
CDR3: CASSAHHRQAQETQYF
DNA: TGTGCCAGCAGCGCCCACCATCGACAGGCCCAAGAGACCCAGTACTTC

D: .
size: once
V: TRBV27
length: 13
J: TRBJ1-1
CDR3: CASSTTGYTEAFF
DNA: TGTGCCAGCAGTACCACGGGGTACACTGAAGCTTTCTTT

D: .
size: .
V: TRBV18
length: 14
J: TRBJ2-5
CDR3: CASSSWAVQETQYF
DNA: TGTGCCAGCTCATCGTGGGCAGTACAAGAGACCCAGTACTTC

D: TRBD2
size: once
V: TRBV12-5
length: 16
J: TRBJ2-1
CDR3: CASGLMAGGPRYEQFF
DNA: TGTGCTAGTGGTTTGATGGCGGGAGGGCCAAGGTATGAGCAGTTCTTC

D: .
size: .
V: TRBV6-5
length: 14
J: TRBJ2-3
CDR3: CASSYFRGPDTQYF
DNA: TGTGCCAGCAGTTACTTCAGGGGTCCAGATACGCAGTATTTT

D: TRBD2
size: .
V: TRBV27
length: 15
J: TRBJ2-1
CDR3: CASSLLAGVHNEQFF
DNA: TGTGCCAGCAGTTTACTAGCGGGAGTCCACAATGAGCAGTTCTTC

D: .
size: .
V: TRBV7-6
length: 13
J: TRBJ1-2
CDR3: CASSLEKRYGYTF
DNA: TGTGCCAGCAGCTTAGAAAAACGCTATGGCTACACCTTC

D: TRBD1
size: .
V: TRBV6-6
length: 11
J: TRBJ2-7
CDR3: CASGTGYEQYF
DNA: TGTGCCAGCGGGACAGGCTACGAGCAGTACTTC

D: .
size: .
V: TRBV11-2
length: 14
J: TRBJ2-2
CDR3: CASSLERGTGELFF
DNA: TGTGCCAGCAGCTTAGAGCGGGGCACCGGGGAGCTGTTTTTT

D: TRBD2
size: .
V: TRBV9
length: 14
J: TRBJ2-7
CDR3: CASSRLAGADEQYF
DNA: TGTGCCAGCAGCCGACTAGCGGGAGCGGACGAGCAGTACTTC

D: .
size: .
V: TRBV6-1
length: 11
J: TRBJ2-1
CDR3: CASMVYNEQFF
DNA: TGTGCCAGCATGGTTTACAATGAGCAGTTCTTC

D: .
size: .
V: TRBV12-5
length: 14
J: TRBJ1-2
CDR3: CASGLVDENYGYTF
DNA: TGTGCTAGTGGTTTGGTAGATGAGAACTATGGCTACACCTTC

D: TRBD1
size: .
V: TRBV5-1
length: 13
J: TRBJ1-2
CDR3: CASSSTGDAGYTF
DNA: TGCGCCAGCAGCTCTACAGGGGATGCTGGCTACACCTTC

D: .
size: .
V: TRBV10-3
length: 15
J: TRBJ2-7
CDR3: CAISESFGQSDEQYF
DNA: TGTGCCATCAGTGAGTCATTCGGGCAGTCGGACGAGCAGTACTTC

D: .
size: .
V: TRBV6-9
length: 11
J: TRBJ2-7
CDR3: CASSYNYEQYF
DNA: TGTGCCAGCAGTTACAACTACGAGCAGTACTTC

D: .
size: .
V: TRBV10-3
length: 13
J: TRBJ2-1
CDR3: CAIRAGIYNEQFF
DNA: TGTGCCATCAGAGCAGGGATCTACAATGAGCAGTTCTTC

D: TRBD1
size: .
V: TRBV10-1
length: 15
J: TRBJ2-7
CDR3: CASSAAAGGGYEQYF
DNA: TGCGCCAGCAGTGCCGCGGCAGGGGGCGGATACGAGCAGTACTTC

D: .
size: .
V: TRBV27
length: 14
J: TRBJ1-5
CDR3: CASSPPGANQPQHF
DNA: TGTGCCAGCAGTCCTCCGGGGGCTAATCAGCCCCAGCATTTT

D: .
size: .
V: TRBV14
length: 13
J: TRBJ2-3
CDR3: CASSQVGTDTQYF
DNA: TGTGCCAGCAGCCAAGTAGGCACAGATACGCAGTATTTT

D: TRBD1
size: .
V: TRBV9
length: 16
J: TRBJ1-2
CDR3: CASSAPGQGINYGYTF
DNA: TGTGCCAGCAGCGCCCCCGGACAGGGGATAAACTATGGCTACACCTTC

D: .
size: .
V: TRBV6-1
length: 12
J: TRBJ2-7
CDR3: CASSLGQYEQYF
DNA: TGTGCCAGCAGTCTCGGACAGTACGAGCAGTACTTC

D: .
size: .
V: TRBV25-1
length: 11
J: TRBJ1-1
CDR3: CASSDLAEAFF
DNA: TGTGCCAGCAGTGATCTCGCTGAAGCTTTCTTT

D: .
size: .
V: TRBV4-3
length: 14
J: TRBJ2-3
CDR3: CASSQVIWEDTQYF
DNA: TGCGCCAGCAGCCAGGTTATATGGGAAGATACGCAGTATTTT

D: TRBD1
size: .
V: TRBV9
length: 18
J: TRBJ2-6
CDR3: CASSDPGTGGAGANVLTF
DNA: TGTGCCAGCAGCGACCCCGGGACAGGGGGCGCTGGGGCCAACGTCCTGACTTTC

D: TRBD1
size: .
V: TRBV30
length: 15
J: TRBJ1-1
CDR3: CAWRAGQVMNTEAFF
DNA: TGTGCCTGGAGGGCGGGACAGGTTATGAACACTGAAGCTTTCTTT

D: TRBD2
size: .
V: TRBV27
length: 21
J: TRBJ2-3
CDR3: CASSSPGLAGESRFRTDTQYF
DNA: TGTGCCAGCAGTTCACCGGGACTAGCGGGAGAGTCCCGTTTTCGCACAGATACGCAGTATTTT

D: .
size: .
V: TRBV2
length: 16
J: TRBJ1-5
CDR3: CASSERGPGTNQPQHF
DNA: TGTGCCAGCAGTGAAAGAGGACCGGGGACTAATCAGCCCCAGCATTTT

D: TRBD2
size: .
V: TRBV27
length: 14
J: TRBJ2-7
CDR3: CASSLGGSLYEQYF
DNA: TGTGCCAGCAGTTTGGGGGGGTCACTCTACGAGCAGTACTTC

D: TRBD1
size: .
V: TRBV2
length: 14
J: TRBJ2-7
CDR3: CASGSRDSPYEQYF
DNA: TGTGCCAGCGGCTCCCGGGACAGCCCCTACGAGCAGTACTTC

D: .
size: once
V: TRBV29-1
length: 14
J: TRBJ2-7
CDR3: CSVEDQGGSYEQYF
DNA: TGCAGCGTTGAAGACCAGGGGGGGTCCTACGAGCAGTACTTC

D: TRBD2
size: .
V: TRBV28
length: 15
J: TRBJ2-7
CDR3: CASSLGLAGSYEQYF
DNA: TGTGCCAGCAGTTTAGGGCTAGCGGGATCCTACGAGCAGTACTTC